This T cell receptor (beta chain) came from a study of cytomegalovirus exposure and HLA in healthy donors. Germline trimming cut 4 bases from V and 5 bases from J; bases unmatched to any gene: 5. The CDR3 covers 14 residues. The germline V gene has CDR1 SGHDT and CDR2 YYEEEE. With regard to this clone: Its specificity is not known.

General study findings and limits: In a later analysis, at a false discovery rate of 0.05, approximately 16,000 TCR beta sequences matched HLA alleles.

Use of 60 Vbeta and 13 Jbeta primers characterized the PCR. Profiled with immunoSEQ multiplex PCR; TCRdb holds only in-frame clones, not every one. The table has more than 100,000 clones, approximately 87% seen once. The sequenced material came from PBMCs. The sequence was collected from a man aged 35 to 55 in good health and CMV-seronegative. V and J are TRBV5-6 and TRBJ1-4; 7 bases are a match to TRBD1. CDR3 coding DNA: TGTGCCAGCAGCCTCACAGGGGTAAATGAAAAACTGTTTTTT. Protein: CASSLTGVNEKLFF.